Listed here is a single TCR beta chain. This specimen comes from a study of blood T cell repertoires in COVID-19. As for the study in general: Samples of COVID-19 (acute and convalescent) were obtained from the United States, Italy and Spain. Nucleic acid was either cDNA or gDNA, and it came from T cells, B-cell-depleted T cells, or PBMCs.

Per the original data handling: Scientists estimated how many nucleated cells there were by amplifying reference gene primers. The table came from immunoSEQ multiplex PCR; TCRdb's copy has only in-frame clones and leaves some out. V and J calls and clone size are as listed in that table; D and trimming were resolved from the DNA. The data hold about 74,000 clones, with approximately 85% observed a single time. Material: peripheral blood. The sequence was collected from a man in his 70s with acute or convalescent COVID-19.

The CDR3 here is CASSETGGLDEQFF. CDR3 DNA: TGCGCCAGCAGCGAGACAGGGGGCCTTGATGAGCAGTTCTTC. This rearrangement joins TRBV5-1 to TRBJ2-1, with 10 bases that match TRBD1. Trimming cost V 4 bases and J 8 bases; bases outside gene matches: 6. Germline CDR1 reads SGHRS; CDR2 reads YFSETQ. The CDR3 totals 14 residues.